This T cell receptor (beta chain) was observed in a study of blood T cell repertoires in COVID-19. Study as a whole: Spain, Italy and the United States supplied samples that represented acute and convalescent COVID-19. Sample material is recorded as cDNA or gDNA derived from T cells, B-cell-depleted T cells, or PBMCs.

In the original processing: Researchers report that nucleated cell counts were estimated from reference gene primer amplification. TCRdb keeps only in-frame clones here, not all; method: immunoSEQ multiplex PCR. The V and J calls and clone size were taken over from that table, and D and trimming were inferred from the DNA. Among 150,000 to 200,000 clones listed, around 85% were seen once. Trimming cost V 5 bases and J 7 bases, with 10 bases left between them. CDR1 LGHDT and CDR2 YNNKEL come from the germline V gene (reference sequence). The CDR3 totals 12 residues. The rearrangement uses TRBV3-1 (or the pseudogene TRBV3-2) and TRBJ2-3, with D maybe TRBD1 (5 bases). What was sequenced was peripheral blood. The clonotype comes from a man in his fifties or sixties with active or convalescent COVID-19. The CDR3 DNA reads TGTGCCAGCAGCTCTAGGGGAAATACGCAGTATTTT. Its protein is CASSSRGNTQYF.